In this sample, the clone carrying this TCR beta chain turned up a few times. The record originates from a study of patients and donors after allogeneic stem cell transplantation. TCRdb re-called the RT-PCR reads with MiXCR, one entry per CDR3 protein. The sample contains about a million distinct CDR3 sequences, more than 15% of which appear only once. The junction had 2 bases not matched to a gene; V was cut back by 3 bases and J by 5 bases. Germline V gene data show CDR1 as SGDLS and CDR2 as YYNGEE. The CDR3 loop spans 14 amino acids. The sequenced sample was blood, either unsorted or a sorted T cell fraction (not recorded which). This receptor was taken from a human donor who was either an allogeneic HSCT recipient or a stem cell or donor lymphocyte infusion donor (not recorded which). It is not recorded whose cells these are; they may come from a transplant donor. The V gene is TRBV9, the J gene TRBJ1-1; 12 bases align to TRBD1. This CDR3 reads CASSGDRGRTEAFF. Here the CDR3 DNA reads TGTGCCAGCAGCGGGGACAGGGGGCGGACTGAAGCTTTCTTT.